These 22 T cell receptor beta chains were sequenced from one sample in a study of blood T cell repertoires in COVID-19. Repertoires were generated with immunoSEQ multiplex PCR, while TCRdb's copy carries only in-frame clones and drops some. The sample has roughly 68,000 clones, approximately 85% seen once. The material sequenced was peripheral blood. The receptors were gathered from a human donor in a cohort sampled during active COVID-19.

This rearrangement joins TRBV18 to TRBJ1-1; D call uncertain. The V end was cut by 3 bases, the J end by 3 bases, with 8 bases between. Germline V lookup: CDR1 KGHSH, CDR2 LQKENI. The CDR3 has 13 amino acids. CDR3 amino acids: CASSPEVYTEAFF. DNA of the CDR3: TGTGCCAGCTCACCTGAGGTTTACACTGAAGCTTTCTTT.

The rearrangement uses TRBV5-1 and TRBJ2-4; 9 nucleotides align to TRBD1. The CDR3 spans 14 residues. CDR1 is SGHRS, CDR2 YFSETQ, per germline. Trimming took 6 bases from V and 3 from J; bases not matched to a gene: 4. This CDR3 reads CASTTGGVKNIQYF. CDR3 bases: TGCGCCAGCACCACAGGGGGCGTCAAAAACATTCAGTACTTC.

The chain joins TRBV27 to TRBJ2-6, with 7 positions matching TRBD1. The CDR3 is 17 residues long. V gave up 4 bases and J gave up 0 bases; unmatched junction bases: 6. In germline, CDR1 is MNHEY, CDR2 SMNVEV (reference sequence). CDR3: CASSSQGPYSGANVLTF. In DNA form, the CDR3 reads TGTGCCAGCAGTTCACAGGGGCCTTACTCTGGGGCCAACGTCCTGACTTTC.

The rearrangement uses TRBV6-6 and TRBJ2-7; 9 bases are shared with TRBD1. Germline trimming cut 6 bases from V and 6 bases from J; bases unmatched to any gene: 9. This CDR3 spans 14 amino acids. CDR1 and CDR2 (germline): MNHNY, SVGAGI (reference sequence). CDR3 nucleotides: TGTGCCAGCAGACAGGGGGCTCGAGGGGGCGAGCAGTACTTC. Its protein is CASRQGARGGEQYF.

Regarding this clone: Other DNA sequences in the sample encode the same CDR3. The chain couples TRBV5-6 to TRBJ2-7; tentatively, D is TRBD1 (6 bases). The CDR3 loop spans 14 amino acids. V dropped 0 bases and J dropped 4 bases, with 11 bases sitting between them. CDR1 is SGHDT, CDR2 YYEEEE, per germline. The CDR3 spells CASSLGTVTYEQYF. In DNA, the CDR3 is TGTGCCAGCAGCTTGGGGACAGTAACTTACGAGCAGTACTTC.

This clone was observed once. The rearrangement uses TRBV6-5 and TRBJ2-1; tentative D call: TRBD1 (6 bases). CDR3 length: 13 residues. The V and J ends lost 7 bases and 6 bases respectively, with 13 bases between them. The germline V gene has CDR1 MNHEY and CDR2 SVGAGI. The CDR3 DNA is TGTGCCAGCATCGGGACACCGCCCAATGAGCAGTTCTTC. Protein product: CASIGTPPNEQFF.

The rearrangement uses TRBV7-9 and TRBJ2-3; D call uncertain. The CDR3 extends over 15 amino acids. The germline V and J ends were trimmed by 5 bases and 0 bases, with 12 bases remaining between them. Germline assignment: CDR1 SEHNR and CDR2 FQNEAQ (reference sequence). The CDR3 reads CASSNQLSSTDTQYF. As DNA, the CDR3 is TGTGCCAGCAGCAATCAACTCTCTAGCACAGATACGCAGTATTTT.

The chain carries TRBV28 and TRBJ2-1; 10 bases are a match to TRBD2. The CDR3 has 16 residues. Germline values: CDR1 MDHEN, CDR2 SYDVKM. After removal of 6 bases from V and 5 bases from J, the junction contained 10 bases not matched to a gene. In DNA form, the CDR3 reads TGTGCCAGCAGCCCCCGTCTAGCGGGAGTTAACAATGAGCAGTTCTTC. It specifies CASSPRLAGVNNEQFF.

This clone was counted between two and nine times. The chain joins TRBV6-6 to TRBJ1-2, with 8 bases fitting TRBD1. The V segment lost 5 bases and the J segment 8 bases; nucleotides outside the gene matches: 7. In germline, CDR1 is MNHNY, CDR2 SVGAGI (reference sequence). The CDR3 has 13 residues. CDR3: CASSNYGQGGYTF. The CDR3 region has the DNA TGTGCCAGCAGTAACTACGGACAGGGAGGCTACACCTTC.

The gene calls are TRBV5-5 and TRBJ1-1; 7 bases match TRBD1. This CDR3 region has 16 residues. Germline CDR1 reads SGHKS; CDR2 reads YYEKEE (reference sequence). V was clipped by 4 bases and J by 7 bases; unmatched bases: 16. Here the CDR3 DNA reads TGTGCCAGCAGCCCACAACAGGGGCTACCCAGCCTTGAAGCTTTCTTT. This encodes CASSPQQGLPSLEAFF.

The sample holds a few counts of this clone. V usage is TRBV18 and J usage is TRBJ2-7, with D maybe TRBD2 (5 bases). The germline V gene encodes CDR1 KGHSH and CDR2 LQKENI. V lost 2 bases to trimming and J lost 5 bases, with 7 bases between them. The CDR3 contains 12 residues. For the CDR3, the DNA is TGTGCCAGCTCACCAGAGGGAAACGAGCAGTACTTC. As protein: CASSPEGNEQYF.

V usage is TRBV19 and J usage is TRBJ2-5; tentatively, D is TRBD1 (6 bases). The CDR3 extends over 12 amino acids. Trimming shortened V by 5 bases and J by 5 bases, and 9 bases separated the two germline ends. Germline V gives CDR1 LNHDA, CDR2 SQIVND (reference sequence). The DNA of the CDR3 is TGTGCCAGTAGTGTCAGGGGTGAGACCCAGTACTTC. This sequence encodes CASSVRGETQYF.

The rearrangement uses TRBV19 and TRBJ1-5; maybe TRBD1 (6 bases). The CDR3 has 14 residues. Between the trimmed V and J ends, which lost 6 bases and 0 bases, there was a span of 9 bases. CDR1 LNHDA and CDR2 SQIVND come from the germline V gene (reference sequence). In nucleotides, the CDR3 is TGTGCCAGTAGGGGGACACATAGCAATCAGCCCCAGCATTTT. It yields the protein CASRGTHSNQPQHF. The full variable domain, with the rest looked up from reference TRBV19 and TRBJ1-5, is DGGITQSPKYLFRKEGQNVTLSCEQNLNHDAMYWYRQDPGQGLRLIYYSQIVNDFQKGDIAEGYSVSREKKESFPLTVTSAQKNPTAFYLCASRGTHSNQPQHFGDGTRLSIL.

The chain combines TRBV6-6 with TRBJ1-3; D not resolved. Germline V gene data show CDR1 as MNHNY and CDR2 as SVGAGI (reference sequence). The CDR3 runs to 14 residues. The V and J ends lost 5 bases and 0 bases respectively, with 8 bases between them. The CDR3 DNA reads TGTGCCAGCAGTACAGTCGTCTCTGGAAACACCATATATTTT. Amino acids: CASSTVVSGNTIYF.

This clone was counted between two and nine times. V gene TRBV7-8 combines with J gene TRBJ2-1, with 10 bases fitting TRBD2. The CDR3 is 17 amino acids. The V and J ends lost 1 base and 3 bases, in that order; junction bases with no gene match: 6. Germline CDR1 SGHVS, CDR2 FQNEAQ. CDR3 region: CASSLGVSGGFYNEQFF. CDR3 nucleotide sequence: TGTGCCAGCAGCTTAGGTGTTAGCGGGGGGTTCTACAATGAGCAGTTCTTC.

The chain carries TRBV7-6 and TRBJ2-7; 15 bases align to TRBD2. Germline CDR1 and CDR2: SGHVS and FNYEAQ. V was pared by 5 bases and J by 2 bases, with 4 bases of the junction left unmatched. This CDR3 contains 16 residues. In nucleotides, the CDR3 is TGTGCCAGCAGCGCAGGACTAGCGGGAGGGCCCTACGAGCAGTACTTC. Its protein is CASSAGLAGGPYEQYF. Based on the CDR3 plus reference TRBV7-6 and TRBJ2-7, the full variable domain is GAGVSQSPRYKVTKRGQDVALRCDPISGHVSLYWYRQALGQGPEFLTYFNYEAQQDKSGLPNDRFSAERPEGSISTLTIQRTEQRDSAMYRCASSAGLAGGPYEQYFGPGTRLTVT.

The chain has TRBV5-6 and TRBJ1-1; D gene uncertain. CDR3 length: 13 amino acids. Between the trimmed V and J ends, which lost 2 bases and 1 base, there was a span of 6 bases. Germline V gives CDR1 SGHDT, CDR2 YYEEEE. The CDR3 here is CASSFRGNTEAFF. In DNA form, the CDR3 reads TGTGCCAGCAGCTTTCGCGGGAACACTGAAGCTTTCTTT.

The chain is built from TRBV7-9 and TRBJ2-1, with 7 bases that match TRBD2. The CDR3 sequence is 16 residues long. Per the germline V gene, CDR1 is SEHNR and CDR2 is FQNEAQ (reference sequence). J lost 6 bases, V lost 4 bases, and 12 bases had no gene match. DNA for the CDR3: TGTGCCAGCAGCTCACTGGGAGGGAAGGGGCCCAATGAGCAGTTCTTC. Encoded protein: CASSSLGGKGPNEQFF.

The chain uses TRBV7-2 and TRBJ2-7, with D tentatively TRBD1 (6 bases). V was trimmed by 6 bases and J by 4 bases, leaving 31 bases between them. Germline values: CDR1 SGHTA, CDR2 FQGNSA. The CDR3 extends over 19 amino acids. CDR3 sequence (DNA): TGTGCCAGCAGTTACAGGGCGCCGGTGAGCCGAATCCCCTATTACGAGCAGTACTTC. Translation: CASSYRAPVSRIPYYEQYF.

V usage is TRBV7-9 and J usage is TRBJ2-3; TRBD2 might be the D (6 bases). The V end lost 1 base, the J end lost 0 bases, and 8 bases lay between the germline ends. Per germline, CDR1 SEHNR and CDR2 FQNEAQ (reference sequence). The CDR3 sequence is 15 residues long. In DNA, the CDR3 is TGTGCCAGCAGCTTAGTTCTAGCGAGCACAGATACGCAGTATTTT. It specifies CASSLVLASTDTQYF.

The rearrangement joins TRBV27 to TRBJ2-1; TRBD2 aligns across 10 bases. V shed 1 base, J shed 2 bases, and the junction held 2 bases outside the gene matches. Germline lookup yields CDR1 MNHEY and CDR2 SMNVEV (reference sequence). The CDR3 sequence is 16 residues long. CDR3 sequence reads: CASSLLSGGAYNEQFF. CDR3 in DNA: TGTGCCAGCAGTTTATTAAGCGGGGGGGCCTACAATGAGCAGTTCTTC.

This chain joins TRBV15 and TRBJ2-2, with D possibly matching TRBD1 (7 bases). The CDR3 length is 16 residues. V gave up 2 bases and J gave up 5 bases, with 15 bases separating them. Germline V lookup: CDR1 LNHNV, CDR2 YYDKDF (reference sequence). CDR3: CATSRPVTGTTGELFF. CDR3 bases: TGTGCCACCAGCAGACCGGTGACAGGGACTACCGGGGAGCTGTTTTTT.